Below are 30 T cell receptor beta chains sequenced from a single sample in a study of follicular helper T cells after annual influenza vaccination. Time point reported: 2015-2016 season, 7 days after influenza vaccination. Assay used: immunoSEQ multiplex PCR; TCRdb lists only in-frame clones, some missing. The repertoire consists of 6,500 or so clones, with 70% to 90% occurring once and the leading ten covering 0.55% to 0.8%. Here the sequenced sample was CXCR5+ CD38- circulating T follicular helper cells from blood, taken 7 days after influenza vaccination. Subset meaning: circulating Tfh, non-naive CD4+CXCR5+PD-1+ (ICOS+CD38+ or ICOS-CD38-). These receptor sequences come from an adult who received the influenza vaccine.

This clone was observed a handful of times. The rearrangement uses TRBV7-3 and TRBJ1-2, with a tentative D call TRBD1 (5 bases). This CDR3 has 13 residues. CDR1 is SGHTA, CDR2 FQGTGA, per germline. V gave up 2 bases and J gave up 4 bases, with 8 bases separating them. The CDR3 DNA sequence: TGTGCCAGCAGCTTAGCGGGGGGCTATGGCTACACCTTC. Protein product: CASSLAGGYGYTF. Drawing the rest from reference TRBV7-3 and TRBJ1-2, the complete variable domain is GAGVSQTPSNKVTEKGKYVELRCDPISGHTALYWYRQSLGQGPEFLIYFQGTGAADDSGLPNDRFFAVRPEGSVSTLKIQRTERGDSAVYLCASSLAGGYGYTFGSGTRLTVV.

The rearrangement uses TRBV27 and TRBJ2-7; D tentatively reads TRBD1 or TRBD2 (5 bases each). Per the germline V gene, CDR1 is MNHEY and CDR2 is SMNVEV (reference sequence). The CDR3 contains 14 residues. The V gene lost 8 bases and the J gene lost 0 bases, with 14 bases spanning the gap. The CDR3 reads CASLRDPSSYEQYF. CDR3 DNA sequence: TGTGCCAGCCTCCGGGACCCAAGCTCCTACGAGCAGTACTTC.

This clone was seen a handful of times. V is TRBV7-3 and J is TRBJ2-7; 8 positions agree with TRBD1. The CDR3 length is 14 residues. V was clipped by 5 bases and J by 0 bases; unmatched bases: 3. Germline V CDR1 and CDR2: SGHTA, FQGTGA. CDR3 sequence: CASSPQGASYEQYF. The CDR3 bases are TGTGCCAGCAGCCCGCAGGGGGCCTCCTACGAGCAGTACTTC.

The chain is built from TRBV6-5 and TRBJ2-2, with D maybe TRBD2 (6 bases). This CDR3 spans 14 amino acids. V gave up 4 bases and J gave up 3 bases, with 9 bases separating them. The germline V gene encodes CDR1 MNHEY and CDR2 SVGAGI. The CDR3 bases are TGTGCCAGCAGTTTCCAGCGGGACACCGGGGAGCTGTTTTTT. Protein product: CASSFQRDTGELFF.

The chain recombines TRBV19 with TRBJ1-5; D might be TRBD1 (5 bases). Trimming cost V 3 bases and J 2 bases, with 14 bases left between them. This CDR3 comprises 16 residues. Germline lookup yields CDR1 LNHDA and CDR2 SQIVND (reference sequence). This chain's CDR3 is CASSIGPRDGNQPQHF. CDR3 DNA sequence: TGTGCCAGTAGTATCGGACCGCGGGACGGCAATCAGCCCCAGCATTTT. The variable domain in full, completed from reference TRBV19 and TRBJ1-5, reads DGGITQSPKYLFRKEGQNVTLSCEQNLNHDAMYWYRQDPGQGLRLIYYSQIVNDFQKGDIAEGYSVSREKKESFPLTVTSAQKNPTAFYLCASSIGPRDGNQPQHFGDGTRLSIL.

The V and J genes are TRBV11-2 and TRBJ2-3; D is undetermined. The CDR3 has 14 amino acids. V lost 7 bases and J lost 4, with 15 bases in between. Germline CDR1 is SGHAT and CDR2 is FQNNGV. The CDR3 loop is CASTKTPGADTQYF. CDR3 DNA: TGTGCCAGCACCAAAACCCCCGGAGCAGATACGCAGTATTTT.

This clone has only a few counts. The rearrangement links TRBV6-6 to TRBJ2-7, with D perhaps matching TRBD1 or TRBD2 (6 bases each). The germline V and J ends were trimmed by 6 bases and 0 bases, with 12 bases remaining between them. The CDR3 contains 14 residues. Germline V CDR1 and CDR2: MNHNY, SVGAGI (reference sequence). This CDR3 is CASRLTGASYEQYF. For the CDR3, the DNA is TGTGCCAGCAGGCTGACGGGGGCCTCCTACGAGCAGTACTTC.

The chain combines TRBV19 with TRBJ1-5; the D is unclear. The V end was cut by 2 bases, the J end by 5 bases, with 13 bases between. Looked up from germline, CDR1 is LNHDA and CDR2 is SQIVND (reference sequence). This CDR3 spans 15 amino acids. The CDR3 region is CASSIRLGRDQPQHF. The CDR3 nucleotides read TGTGCCAGTAGTATACGCCTTGGGAGGGATCAGCCCCAGCATTTT.

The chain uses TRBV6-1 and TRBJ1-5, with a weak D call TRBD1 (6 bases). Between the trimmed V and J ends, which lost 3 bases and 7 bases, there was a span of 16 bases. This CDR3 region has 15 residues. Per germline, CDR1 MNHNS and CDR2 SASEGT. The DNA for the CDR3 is TGTGCCAGCAGTGAGATGTCGGGGGCTGGGCAGCCCCAGCATTTT. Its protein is CASSEMSGAGQPQHF.

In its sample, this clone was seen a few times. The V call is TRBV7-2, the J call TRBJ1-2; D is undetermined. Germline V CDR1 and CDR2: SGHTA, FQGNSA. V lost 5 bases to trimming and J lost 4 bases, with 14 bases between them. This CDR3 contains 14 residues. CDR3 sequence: CASSPAPGPYGYTF. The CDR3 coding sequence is TGTGCCAGCAGCCCGGCCCCCGGGCCCTATGGCTACACCTTC.

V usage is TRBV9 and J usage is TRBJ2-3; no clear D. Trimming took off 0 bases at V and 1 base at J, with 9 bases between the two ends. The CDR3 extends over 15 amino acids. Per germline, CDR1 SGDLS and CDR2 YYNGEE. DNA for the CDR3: TGTGCCAGCAGCGTAGTAGAGCGCCGCACAGATACGCAGTATTTT. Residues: CASSVVERRTDTQYF.

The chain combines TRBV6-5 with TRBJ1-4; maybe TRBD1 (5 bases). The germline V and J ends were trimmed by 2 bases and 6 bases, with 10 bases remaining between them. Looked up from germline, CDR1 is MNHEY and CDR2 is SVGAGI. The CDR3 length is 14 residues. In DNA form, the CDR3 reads TGTGCCAGCAGTTACCAGGGAGGGGATGAAAAACTGTTTTTT. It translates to CASSYQGGDEKLFF.

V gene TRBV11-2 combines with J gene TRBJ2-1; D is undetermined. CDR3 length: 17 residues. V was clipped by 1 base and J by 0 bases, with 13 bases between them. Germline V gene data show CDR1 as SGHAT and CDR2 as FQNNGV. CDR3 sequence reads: CASSLGAAGSSYNEQFF. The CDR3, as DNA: TGTGCCAGCAGCTTAGGAGCCGCAGGAAGCTCCTACAATGAGCAGTTCTTC.

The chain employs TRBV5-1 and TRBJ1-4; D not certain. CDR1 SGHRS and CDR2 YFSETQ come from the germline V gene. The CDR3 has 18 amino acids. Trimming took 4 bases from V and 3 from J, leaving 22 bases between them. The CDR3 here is CASSPRQAGSAPNEKLFF. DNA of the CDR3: TGCGCCAGCAGCCCTCGTCAAGCAGGCTCCGCGCCTAATGAAAAACTGTTTTTT.

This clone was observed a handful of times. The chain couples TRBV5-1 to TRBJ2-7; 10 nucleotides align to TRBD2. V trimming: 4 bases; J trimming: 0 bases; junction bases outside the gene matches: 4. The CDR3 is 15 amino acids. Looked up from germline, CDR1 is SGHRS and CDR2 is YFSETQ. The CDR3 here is CASSPWTSGSYEQYF. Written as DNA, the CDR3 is TGCGCCAGCAGCCCTTGGACTAGCGGCTCCTACGAGCAGTACTTC.

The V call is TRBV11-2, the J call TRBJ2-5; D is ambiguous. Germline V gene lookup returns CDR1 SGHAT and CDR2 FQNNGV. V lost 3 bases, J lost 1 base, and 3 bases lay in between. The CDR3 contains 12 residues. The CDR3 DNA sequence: TGTGCCAGCAGCTTGGCCCAAGAGACCCAGTACTTC. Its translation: CASSLAQETQYF.

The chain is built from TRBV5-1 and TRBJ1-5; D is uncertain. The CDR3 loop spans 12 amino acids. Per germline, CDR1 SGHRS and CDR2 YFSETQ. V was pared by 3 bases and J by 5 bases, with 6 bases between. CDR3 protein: CASSSQDQPQHF. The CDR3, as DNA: TGCGCCAGCAGCTCGCAGGATCAGCCCCAGCATTTT.

CDR3 amino acids: CASSRYQPQHF. Here the CDR3 DNA reads TGTGCCAGCAGTCGGTATCAGCCCCAGCATTTT. The rearrangement joins TRBV28 to TRBJ1-5; D unclear. Per germline, CDR1 MDHEN and CDR2 SYDVKM. Trimming took 5 bases from V and 5 from J, leaving 4 bases between them. The CDR3 consists of 11 residues.

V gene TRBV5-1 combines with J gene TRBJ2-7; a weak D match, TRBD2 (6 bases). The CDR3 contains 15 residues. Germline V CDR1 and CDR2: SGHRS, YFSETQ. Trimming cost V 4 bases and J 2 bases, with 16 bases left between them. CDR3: CASSEEGRGTYEQYF. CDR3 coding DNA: TGCGCCAGCAGCGAGGAGGGACGGGGAACCTACGAGCAGTACTTC.

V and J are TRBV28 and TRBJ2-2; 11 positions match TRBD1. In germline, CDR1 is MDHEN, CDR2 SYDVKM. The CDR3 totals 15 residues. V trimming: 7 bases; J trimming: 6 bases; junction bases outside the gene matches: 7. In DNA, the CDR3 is TGTGCCAGCAAATTATCGGGACAGGGGGCCGGGGAGCTGTTTTTT. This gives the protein CASKLSGQGAGELFF. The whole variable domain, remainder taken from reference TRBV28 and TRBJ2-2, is DVKVTQSSRYLVKRTGEKVFLECVQDMDHENMFWYRQDPGLGLRLIYFSYDVKMKEKGDIPEGYSVSREKKERFSLILESASTNQTSMYLCASKLSGQGAGELFFGEGSRLTVL.

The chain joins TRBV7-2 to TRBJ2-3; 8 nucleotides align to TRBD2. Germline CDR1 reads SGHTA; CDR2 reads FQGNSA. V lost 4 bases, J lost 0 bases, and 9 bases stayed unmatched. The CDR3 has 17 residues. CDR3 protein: CASSSSGPASSTDTQYF. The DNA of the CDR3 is TGTGCCAGCAGCTCTAGCGGGCCCGCTTCTAGCACAGATACGCAGTATTTT.

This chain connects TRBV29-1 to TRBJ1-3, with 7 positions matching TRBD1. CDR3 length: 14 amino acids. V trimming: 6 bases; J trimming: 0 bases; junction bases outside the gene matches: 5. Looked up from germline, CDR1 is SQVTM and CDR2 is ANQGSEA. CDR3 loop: CSVAPGGSGNTIYF. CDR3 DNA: TGCAGCGTGGCCCCAGGGGGCTCTGGAAACACCATATATTTT.

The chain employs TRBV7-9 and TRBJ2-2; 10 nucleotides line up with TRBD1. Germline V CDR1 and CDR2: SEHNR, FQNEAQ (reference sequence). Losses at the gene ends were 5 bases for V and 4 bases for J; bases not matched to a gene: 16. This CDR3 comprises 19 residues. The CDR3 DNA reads TGTGCCAGCAGCCAGTTAGGCGATTGGACAGGGGGTGTCACCGGGGAGCTGTTTTTT. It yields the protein CASSQLGDWTGGVTGELFF.

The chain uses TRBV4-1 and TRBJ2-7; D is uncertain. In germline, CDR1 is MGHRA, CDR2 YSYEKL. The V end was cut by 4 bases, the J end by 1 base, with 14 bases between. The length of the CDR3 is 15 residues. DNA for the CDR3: TGCGCCAGCAGCCCCACACGGCTTATTTCCTACGAGCAGTACTTC. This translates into CASSPTRLISYEQYF.

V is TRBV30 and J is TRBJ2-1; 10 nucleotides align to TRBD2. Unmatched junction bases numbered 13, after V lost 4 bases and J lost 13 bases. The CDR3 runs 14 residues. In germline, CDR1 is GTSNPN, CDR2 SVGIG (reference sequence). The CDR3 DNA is TGTGCCTGGACACCAAGGGATACTAGCGGGATTCAGTTCTTC. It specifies CAWTPRDTSGIQFF.

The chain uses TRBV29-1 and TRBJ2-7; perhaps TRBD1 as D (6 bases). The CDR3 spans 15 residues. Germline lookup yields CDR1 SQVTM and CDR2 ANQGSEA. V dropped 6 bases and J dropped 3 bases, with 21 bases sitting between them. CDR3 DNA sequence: TGCAGCGTATCCCTTGGGGGACATGACTACTACGAGCAGTACTTC. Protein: CSVSLGGHDYYEQYF.

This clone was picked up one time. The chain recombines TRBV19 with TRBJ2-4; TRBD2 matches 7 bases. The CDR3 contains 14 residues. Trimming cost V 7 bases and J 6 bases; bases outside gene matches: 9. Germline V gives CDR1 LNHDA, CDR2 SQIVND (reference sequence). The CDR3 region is CASMGSGIRNIQYF. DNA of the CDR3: TGTGCCAGTATGGGGAGCGGGATAAGAAACATTCAGTACTTC.

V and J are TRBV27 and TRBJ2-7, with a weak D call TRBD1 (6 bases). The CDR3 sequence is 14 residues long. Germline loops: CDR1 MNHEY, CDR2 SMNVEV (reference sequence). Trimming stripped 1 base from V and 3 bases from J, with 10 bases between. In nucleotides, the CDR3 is TGTGCCAGCAGTTTATTTGGGGGCGGCTACGAGCAGTACTTC. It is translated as CASSLFGGGYEQYF.

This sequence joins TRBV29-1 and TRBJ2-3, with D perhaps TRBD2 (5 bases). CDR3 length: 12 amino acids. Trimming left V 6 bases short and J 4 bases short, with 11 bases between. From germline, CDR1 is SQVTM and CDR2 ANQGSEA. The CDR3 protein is CSVELVPDTQYF. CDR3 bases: TGCAGCGTGGAACTAGTGCCAGATACGCAGTATTTT.

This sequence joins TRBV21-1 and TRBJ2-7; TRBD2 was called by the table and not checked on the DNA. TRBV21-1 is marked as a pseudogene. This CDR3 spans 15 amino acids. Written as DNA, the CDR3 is TGTGCCAGCAGCAAAGATGTCGGGGGAGGGGACGAGCAGTACTTC. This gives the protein CASSKDVGGGDEQYF.